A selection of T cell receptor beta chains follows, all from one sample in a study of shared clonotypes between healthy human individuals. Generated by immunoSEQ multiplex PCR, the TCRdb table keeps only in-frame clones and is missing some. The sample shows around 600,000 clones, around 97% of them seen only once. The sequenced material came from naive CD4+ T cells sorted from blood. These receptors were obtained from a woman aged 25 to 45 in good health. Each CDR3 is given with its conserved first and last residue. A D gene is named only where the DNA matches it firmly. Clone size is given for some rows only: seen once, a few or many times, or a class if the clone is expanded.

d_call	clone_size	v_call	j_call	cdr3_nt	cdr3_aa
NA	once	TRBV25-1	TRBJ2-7	TGTGCCAGCAGTGAATTCCGGGGGTCCTACGAGCAGTACTTC	CASSEFRGSYEQYF
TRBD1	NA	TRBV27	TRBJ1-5	TGTGCCAGCAGGCGACAGGGGCACAATCAGCCCCAGCATTTT	CASRRQGHNQPQHF
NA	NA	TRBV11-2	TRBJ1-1	TGTGCCAGCACACGGGTGAACACTGAAGCTTTCTTT	CASTRVNTEAFF
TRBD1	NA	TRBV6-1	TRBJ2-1	TGTGCCAGCAGTGATCAGGGGGAACGACCACAGTTCTTC	CASSDQGERPQFF
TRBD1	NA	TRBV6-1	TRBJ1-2	TGTGCCAGCAGTGACTTACAGGGGCTTGGGGGCTACACCTTC	CASSDLQGLGGYTF
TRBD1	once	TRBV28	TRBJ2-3	TGTGCCAGCAGTTTTAGGGGACAGGGAGGAGATACGCAGTATTTT	CASSFRGQGGDTQYF
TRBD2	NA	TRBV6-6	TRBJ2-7	TGTGCCAGCAGTAAGGGACTAGCGGGTCGCTCCTACGAGCAGTACTTC	CASSKGLAGRSYEQYF
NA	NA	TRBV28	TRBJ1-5	TGTGCCAGCAGCCTGTGGATGATGCCCCAGCATTTT	CASSLWMMPQHF
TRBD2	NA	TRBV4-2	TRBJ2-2	TGTGCCAGCAGCCCACGGACTAGAGTTGGCCCCGGGGAGCTGTTTTTT	CASSPRTRVGPGELFF
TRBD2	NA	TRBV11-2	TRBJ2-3	TGTGCCAGCAGCCGTGGACTAGCGGTTACAGATACGCAGTATTTT	CASSRGLAVTDTQYF
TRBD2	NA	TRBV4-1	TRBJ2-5	TGCGCCAGCAGCCAAGCCGGACTAGCGGGAGAGACCCAGTACTTC	CASSQAGLAGETQYF
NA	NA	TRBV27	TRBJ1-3	TGTGCCAGCAGTTTTGCTTCTGGAAACACCATATATTTT	CASSFASGNTIYF
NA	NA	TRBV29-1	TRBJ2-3	TGCAGCGTTGAAGTCCCGGCGAATACGCAGTATTTT	CSVEVPANTQYF
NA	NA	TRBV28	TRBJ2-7	TGTGCCAGCGCGAATTACTACGAGCAGTACTTC	CASANYYEQYF
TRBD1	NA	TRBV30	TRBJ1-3	TGTGCCTTACGGGGACAGCCTGGAAACACCATATATTTT	CALRGQPGNTIYF
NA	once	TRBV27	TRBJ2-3	TGTGCCAGCAGTTTCCTCGCGGGTGGGGGAGATACGCAGTATTTT	CASSFLAGGGDTQYF
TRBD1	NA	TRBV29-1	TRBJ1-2	TGCAGCGTCGTCTCCAGGCTGACAGGGTATGGCTACACCTTC	CSVVSRLTGYGYTF
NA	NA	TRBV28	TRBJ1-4	TGTGCCAGCAGTCCTCTGACTACAACTAATGAAAAACTGTTTTTT	CASSPLTTTNEKLFF
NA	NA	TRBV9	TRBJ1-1	TGTGCCAGCAGCGTAGGTAGAATGAACACTGAAGCTTTCTTT	CASSVGRMNTEAFF
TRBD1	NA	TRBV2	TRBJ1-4	TGTGCCAGCAGTCGGGGGGCCCAGGGGGGCGAAAAACTGTTTTTT	CASSRGAQGGEKLFF
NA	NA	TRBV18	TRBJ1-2	TGTGCCAGCTCACCACCGGGGGTTCTTGGCTACACCTTC	CASSPPGVLGYTF
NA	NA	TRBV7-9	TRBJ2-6	TGTGCCAGCAGCTTAGTTAGGGGAAGGAGCTCTGGGGCCAACGTCCTGACTTTC	CASSLVRGRSSGANVLTF
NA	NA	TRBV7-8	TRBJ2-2	TGTGCCAGCAGCTCTACACCTCGGGGGTCCGGGGAGCTGTTTTTT	CASSSTPRGSGELFF
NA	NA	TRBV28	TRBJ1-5	TGTGCCAGCAGTTTAGTGTTTGGGCAGGGCAATAATCAGCCCCAGCATTTT	CASSLVFGQGNNQPQHF
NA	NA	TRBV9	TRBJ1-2	TGTGCCAGCAGCGTAGGGAACAGCGGCCCGGGGGAGGGCTACACCTTC	CASSVGNSGPGEGYTF
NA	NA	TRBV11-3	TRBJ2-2	TGTGCCAGCAGCCCCGAGGACGCGGTGAACACCGGGGAGCTGTTTTTT	CASSPEDAVNTGELFF
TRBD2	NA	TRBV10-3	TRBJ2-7	TGTGCCATCGGAAAAGCGGGAGGGGGGGAGCAGTACTTC	CAIGKAGGGEQYF
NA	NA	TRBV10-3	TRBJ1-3	TGTGCCATCAGTGAGTCGAATCCAGGGCTTTCTGGAAACACCATATATTTT	CAISESNPGLSGNTIYF
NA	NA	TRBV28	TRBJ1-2	TGTGCCAGCAGCCCCTTCAGGGGACCTTCCTATGGCTACACCTTC	CASSPFRGPSYGYTF
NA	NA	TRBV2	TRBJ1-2	TGTGCCAGCAGTGAAGCGCTTCGGGGGGTTGGCTACACCTTC	CASSEALRGVGYTF
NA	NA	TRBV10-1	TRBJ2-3	TGCGCCAGCAGTCATAGCAGTGGGGCAGATACGCAGTATTTT	CASSHSSGADTQYF
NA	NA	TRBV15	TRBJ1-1	TGTGCCACCAGCAGAGATCGTGGAGGACGGAACACTGAAGCTTTCTTT	CATSRDRGGRNTEAFF
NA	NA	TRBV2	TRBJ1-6	TGTGCCAGCAGTGAATTGCGGCAGGGAGCCTCACCCCTCCACTTT	CASSELRQGASPLHF
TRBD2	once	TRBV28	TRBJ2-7	TGTGCCAGCAGGCCTAGCGGGAGGGCGGACGAGCAGTACTTC	CASRPSGRADEQYF
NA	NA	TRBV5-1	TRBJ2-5	TGCGCCAGCAGCCTACTCCGGGACGGGGAGTGGGAGACCCAGTACTTC	CASSLLRDGEWETQYF
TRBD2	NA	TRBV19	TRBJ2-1	TGTGCCAGTAGCAAAACTAGCGGGAGGGCCAATGAGCAGTTCTTC	CASSKTSGRANEQFF
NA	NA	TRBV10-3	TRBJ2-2	TGTGCCATCAGTGAGTCCGTGGTAGCAGACAAGCGGAACACCGGGGAGCTGTTTTTT	CAISESVVADKRNTGELFF
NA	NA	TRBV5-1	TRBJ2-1	TGCGCCAGCAGCTTCGATTCGCTAGCAGGTGAGCAGTTCTTC	CASSFDSLAGEQFF
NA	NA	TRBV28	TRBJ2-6	TGTGCCAGCAGTCTCGCGGGACAGAGCTCTGGGGCCAACGTCCTGACTTTC	CASSLAGQSSGANVLTF
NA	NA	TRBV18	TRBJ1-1	TGTGCCAGCTCAGGCCTCGAGAACACTGAAGCTTTCTTT	CASSGLENTEAFF
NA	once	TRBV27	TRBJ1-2	TGTGCCAGCAGTCCACGGGGGGAGGTCTATGGCTACACCTTC	CASSPRGEVYGYTF
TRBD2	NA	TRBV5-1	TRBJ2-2	TGCGCCAGCAGTTCATCGCGGGAGACCACCGGGGAGCTGTTTTTT	CASSSSRETTGELFF
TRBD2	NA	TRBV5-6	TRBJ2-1	TGTGCCAGCAACTCCGGGGGGGGTCCCTACAATGAGCAGTTCTTC	CASNSGGGPYNEQFF
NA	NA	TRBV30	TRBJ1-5	TGTGCATGGATGGGCCCCTTAGACAAGACCCATCAGCCCCAGCATTTT	CAWMGPLDKTHQPQHF
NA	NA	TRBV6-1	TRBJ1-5	TGTGCCAGTAAGCAGGGTAAAGAGCCCCAGCATTTT	CASKQGKEPQHF
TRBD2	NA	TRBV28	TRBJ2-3	TGTGCCAGCAGTTCTAGCGGGACAGATACGCAGTATTTT	CASSSSGTDTQYF
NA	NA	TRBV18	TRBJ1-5	TGTGCCAGCTCACCATTTTCAGGGCTTGGGCTCCCAGGAGATCAGCCCCAGCATTTT	CASSPFSGLGLPGDQPQHF
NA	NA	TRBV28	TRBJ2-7	TGTGCCAGCAGTTTAGGGGCTAGCGCTTCCTACGAGCAGTACTTC	CASSLGASASYEQYF
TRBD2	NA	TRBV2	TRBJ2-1	TGTGCCAGCAGAGGACGAGCGGGAACGGCAATTTTCAATGAGCAGTTCTTC	CASRGRAGTAIFNEQFF
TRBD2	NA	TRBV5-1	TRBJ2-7	TGCGCCAGCAGCTCTACAGGGGTTAGCGGGAGCTACGAGCAGTACTTC	CASSSTGVSGSYEQYF
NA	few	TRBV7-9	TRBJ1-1	TGTGCCAGCAGCCCCCTCTCCAGGGTATTTCAGGCTCCTGAAGCTTTCTTT	CASSPLSRVFQAPEAFF
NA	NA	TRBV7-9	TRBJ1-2	TGTGCCAGCCGCTTCACGAACTATGGCTACACCTTC	CASRFTNYGYTF
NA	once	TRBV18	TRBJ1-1	TGTGCCAGCTCCCGAACCCCTGCACAGGGTGGGGGCACTGAAGCTTTCTTT	CASSRTPAQGGGTEAFF
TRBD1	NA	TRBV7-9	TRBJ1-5	TGTGCCAGCAGCCGAGGGACAGTCAATCAGCCCCAGCATTTT	CASSRGTVNQPQHF
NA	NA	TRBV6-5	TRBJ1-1	TGTGCCAGCAGTTCTCGGGGGGGCAACATGAACACTGAAGCTTTCTTT	CASSSRGGNMNTEAFF